Described below is a single TCR beta chain sequence and its context. Here immunoSEQ multiplex PCR was the method, and the copy in TCRdb shows in-frame clones only, minus some. The sample consists of around 600,000 clones, roughly 98% of them appearing once. The sample belongs to a study of shared clonotypes between healthy human individuals. Selected positively for CCR7 and CD45RO-negative, naive CD8 cells excluded terminally differentiated effector memory CD45RA+ cells. This CDR3 comprises 15 residues. Germline assignment: CDR1 SEHNR and CDR2 FQNEAQ (reference sequence). V lost 1 base to trimming and J lost 6 bases, with 16 bases between them.

Material: naive CD8+ T cells sorted from blood. The chain is built from TRBV7-9 and TRBJ2-7, with D perhaps matching TRBD1 (6 bases). This TCR was sampled from a man aged 25 to 45 in good health. The CDR3 reads CASSLEDAGALEQYF. For the CDR3, the DNA is TGTGCCAGCAGCTTAGAAGATGCAGGGGCTCTCGAGCAGTACTTC. Looking up the rest from reference TRBV7-9 and TRBJ2-7 gives the full variable domain: DTGVSQNPRHKITKRGQNVTFRCDPISEHNRLYWYRQTLGQGPEFLTYFQNEAQLEKSRLLSDRFSAERPKGSFSTLEIQRTEQGDSAMYLCASSLEDAGALEQYFGPGTRLTVT.